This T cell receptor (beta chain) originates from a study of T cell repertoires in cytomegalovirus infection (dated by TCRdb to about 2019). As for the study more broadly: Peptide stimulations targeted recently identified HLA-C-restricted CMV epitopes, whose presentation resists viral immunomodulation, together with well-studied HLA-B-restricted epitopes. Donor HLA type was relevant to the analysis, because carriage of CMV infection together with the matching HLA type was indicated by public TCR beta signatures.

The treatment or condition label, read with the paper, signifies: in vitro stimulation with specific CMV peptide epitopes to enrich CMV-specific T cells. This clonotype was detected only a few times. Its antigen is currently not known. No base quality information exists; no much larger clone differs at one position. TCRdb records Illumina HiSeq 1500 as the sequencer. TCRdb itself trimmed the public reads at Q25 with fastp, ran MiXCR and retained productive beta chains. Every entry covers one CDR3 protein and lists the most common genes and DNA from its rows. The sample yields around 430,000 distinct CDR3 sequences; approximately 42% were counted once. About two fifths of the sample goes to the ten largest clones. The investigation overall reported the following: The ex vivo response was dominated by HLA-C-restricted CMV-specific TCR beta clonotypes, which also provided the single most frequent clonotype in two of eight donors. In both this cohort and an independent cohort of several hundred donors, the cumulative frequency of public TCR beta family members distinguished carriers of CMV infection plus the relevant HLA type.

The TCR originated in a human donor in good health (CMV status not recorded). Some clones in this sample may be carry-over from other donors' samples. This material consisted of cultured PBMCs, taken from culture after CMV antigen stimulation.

The CDR3: CASIPRQGPNTDTQYF. The DNA is as follows: TGTGCCAGCATCCCGCGCCAGGGGCCCAACACAGATACGCAGTATTTT. Recombination linked TRBV7-6 to TRBJ2-3; TRBD1 could be the D gene, as 6 bases match. Spanning cysteine to phenylalanine, the CDR3 consists of 16 amino acids. The retained sequence is limited to the CDR3, 48 bases, with the frame set at the first base. The germline V gene sets CDR1 to SGHVS and CDR2 to FNYEAQ. Trimming takes 7 bases from V and 2 bases from J, and the germline ends sit 19 bases apart.